This TCR beta chain is drawn from a study of cytomegalovirus exposure and HLA in healthy donors. Points from the study as a whole: Later work found that TCR association rates differed between HLA loci; DRB1 had the most and HLA-C the fewest. It was reportedly the case that the classifier diagnosed cytomegalovirus status with high specificity and sensitivity. Earlier results showed most TCR beta V segments being productive about 90% or about 30% of the time.

PCR was performed using 60 Vbeta and 13 Jbeta primers. Sequencing used immunoSEQ multiplex PCR; TCRdb keeps in-frame clones, though not all of them. The table has roughly 100,000 clones, 76% seen once. As concerns this clone: Antigen unknown.

The specimen sequenced was PBMCs. The receptor comes from a man aged 35 to 55 in good health and CMV-seronegative.

CDR3 coding DNA: TGTGCCAGCAGTTACTCGACAGGGTTGATGGAAAAACTGTTTTTT. Encoded protein: CASSYSTGLMEKLFF. This chain connects TRBV6-5 to TRBJ1-4, with 7 bases identical to TRBD1. This CDR3 contains 15 residues. Unmatched junction bases numbered 6, after V lost 0 bases and J lost 8 bases. The germline gives CDR1 MNHEY, CDR2 SVGAGI.